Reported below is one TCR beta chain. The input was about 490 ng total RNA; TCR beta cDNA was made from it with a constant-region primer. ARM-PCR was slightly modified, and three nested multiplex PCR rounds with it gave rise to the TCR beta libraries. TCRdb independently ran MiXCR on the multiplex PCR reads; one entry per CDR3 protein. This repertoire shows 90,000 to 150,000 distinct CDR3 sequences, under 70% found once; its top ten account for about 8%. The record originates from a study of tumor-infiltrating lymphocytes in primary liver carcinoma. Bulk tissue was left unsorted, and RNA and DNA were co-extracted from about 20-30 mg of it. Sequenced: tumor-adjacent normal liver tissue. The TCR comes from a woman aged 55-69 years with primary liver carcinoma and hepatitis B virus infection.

CDR3 sequence reads: CAWSVAVSGYTF. The CDR3 coding sequence is TGTGCCTGGAGTGTGGCAGTGAGTGGCTACACCTTC. The chain is built from TRBV30 and TRBJ1-2, with D hard to call. The V end lost 0 bases, the J end lost 7 bases, and 9 bases lay between the germline ends. CDR1 and CDR2 from the germline V gene are GTSNPN and SVGIG (reference sequence). The CDR3 spans 12 residues.